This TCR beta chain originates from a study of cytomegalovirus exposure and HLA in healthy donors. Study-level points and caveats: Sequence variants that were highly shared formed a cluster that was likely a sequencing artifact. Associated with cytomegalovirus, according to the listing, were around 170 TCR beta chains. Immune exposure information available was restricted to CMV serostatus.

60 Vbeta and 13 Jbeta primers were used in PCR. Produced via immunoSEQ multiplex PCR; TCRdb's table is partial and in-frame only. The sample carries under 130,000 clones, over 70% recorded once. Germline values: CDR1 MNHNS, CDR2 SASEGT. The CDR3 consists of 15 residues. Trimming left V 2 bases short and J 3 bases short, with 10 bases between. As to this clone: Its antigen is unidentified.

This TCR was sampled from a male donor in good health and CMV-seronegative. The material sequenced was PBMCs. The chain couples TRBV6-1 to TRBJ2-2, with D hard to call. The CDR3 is CASSESSTYTGELFF. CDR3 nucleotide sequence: TGTGCCAGCAGTGAATCCTCTACGTACACCGGGGAGCTGTTTTTT.